One sample yielded the 28 T cell receptor beta chains listed below, sequenced in a study of cytomegalovirus exposure and HLA in healthy donors (dated by TCRdb to about 2017). The library came from the immunoSEQ multiplex PCR assay. A mixture of 60 forward primers for TCR Vbeta segments and 13 reverse primers for TCR Jbeta segments was used in the multiplex PCR. The clones in this table, taken by TCRdb from immuneACCESS, are in-frame only. Not every clone is retained; where verified, under half of the shortfall comes from an unresolved V gene, and the cause of the rest is unknown. The sample table shows roughly 140,000 clones, and roughly 80% are seen once. The ten largest clones add up to over 0.95% of the sample. Sequencing was done on a sample of PBMCs. These receptors were taken from a female donor in good health and CMV-seronegative.

The V and J genes are TRBV29-1 and TRBJ2-2; 10 positions agree with TRBD2. Per germline, CDR1 SQVTM and CDR2 ANQGSEA. J lost 5 bases, V lost 4 bases, and 4 bases had no gene match. This CDR3 has 14 residues. CDR3 amino acids: CSVVRTSGTGELFF. The DNA for the CDR3 is TGCAGCGTTGTTCGGACTAGCGGTACCGGGGAGCTGTTTTTT.

This sequence joins TRBV5-1 and TRBJ1-4; 7 bases agree with TRBD1. Germline CDR1 is SGHRS and CDR2 is YFSETQ. CDR3 length equals 14 residues. V gave up 4 bases and J gave up 7 bases; unmatched junction bases: 7. CDR3 nucleotides: TGCGCCAGCAGCAGACAGGGTGAGGGTGAAAAACTGTTTTTT. Encoded protein: CASSRQGEGEKLFF.

The chain recombines TRBV27 with TRBJ2-7, with D maybe TRBD2 (6 bases). CDR1 is MNHEY, CDR2 SMNVEV, per germline (reference sequence). The CDR3 is 14 amino acids. V was trimmed by 2 bases and J by 3 bases, leaving 11 bases between them. CDR3 region: CASSLVGRRYEQYF. CDR3 in DNA: TGTGCCAGCAGTTTAGTAGGGAGGCGCTACGAGCAGTACTTC.

The chain combines TRBV2 with TRBJ2-3; TRBD1 might be the D (5 bases). The CDR3 extends over 13 amino acids. Looked up from germline, CDR1 is SNHLY and CDR2 is FYNNEI. V was trimmed by 8 bases and J by 2 bases, leaving 11 bases between them. CDR3 nucleotides: TGTGCCAGCGACGACAGAGACACAGATACGCAGTATTTT. Its protein is CASDDRDTDTQYF.

The J gene is TRBJ2-7, the V gene TRBV2; 14 bases are a match to TRBD2. CDR3 size: 17 residues. The germline V gene encodes CDR1 SNHLY and CDR2 FYNNEI. Trimming cost V 5 bases and J 5 bases; bases outside gene matches: 11. DNA of the CDR3: TGTGCCAGCAGTCTCCTCGTAGGACTAGCGGGAGGCGACGAGCAGTACTTC. Amino acid sequence: CASSLLVGLAGGDEQYF.

The V and J genes are TRBV7-9 and TRBJ2-5; 8 bases match TRBD1. The DNA end is a closer match to TRBJ2-7, so the J assignment may be wrong. Germline V gene data show CDR1 as SEHNR and CDR2 as FQNEAQ (reference sequence). The CDR3 totals 13 residues. CDR3: CASSRIQGDEQYF. The CDR3 DNA is TGTGCCAGCAGCCGTATACAGGGGGACGAGCAGTACTTC.

The V call is TRBV28, the J call TRBJ1-5; D is possibly TRBD1 (5 bases). CDR3 length: 18 amino acids. Per germline, CDR1 MDHEN and CDR2 SYDVKM. The V gene lost 1 base and the J gene lost 0 bases, with 16 bases spanning the gap. For the CDR3, the DNA is TGTGCCAGCAGTTTATATACAGGCCCGTTCTATAGCAATCAGCCCCAGCATTTT. It specifies CASSLYTGPFYSNQPQHF.

J is TRBJ1-3 and V is TRBV10-1; D uncertain. V lost 6 bases and J lost 0, with 15 bases in between. CDR1 is WNHNN, CDR2 SYGVQD, per germline (reference sequence). CDR3 length: 16 amino acids. CDR3 sequence: CASSGGRDSSGNTIYF. The CDR3 region has the DNA TGCGCCAGCAGCGGAGGACGGGATTCCTCTGGAAACACCATATATTTT.

This clone was seen more than once but under ten times. The chain couples TRBV10-2 to TRBJ1-1; 7 bases are a match to TRBD1. Germline V lookup: CDR1 WSHSY, CDR2 SAAADI. V dropped 6 bases and J dropped 3; count of bases not matched to a gene: 4. The CDR3 runs to 13 residues. The CDR3 DNA sequence: TGCGCCAGCAGGAACGGGACAGACACTGAAGCTTTCTTT. It encodes CASRNGTDTEAFF.

The chain recombines TRBV5-6 with TRBJ1-3; D is possibly TRBD1 (5 bases). Germline lookup yields CDR1 SGHDT and CDR2 YYEEEE. The length of the CDR3 is 15 residues. V lost 0 bases, J lost 2 bases, and 9 bases lay in between. The CDR3 loop is CASSLAGLPGNTIYF. Here the CDR3 DNA reads TGTGCCAGCAGCTTGGCGGGACTGCCTGGAAACACCATATATTTT.

The V and J genes are TRBV29-1 and TRBJ2-5; possibly TRBD2 for D (6 bases). The germline gives CDR1 SQVTM, CDR2 ANQGSEA. Trimming cost V 6 bases and J 2 bases, with 13 bases left between them. This CDR3 comprises 13 residues. In nucleotides, the CDR3 is TGCAGCGTCCGCGGGATCCTGCAAGAGACCCAGTACTTC. Translating it yields CSVRGILQETQYF.

V gene TRBV5-4 combines with J gene TRBJ2-5; TRBD2 matches 12 bases. The DNA end is more similar to TRBJ2-7, so the J call may be wrong. Germline V gene sequence: CDR1 SGHNT, CDR2 YYREEE (reference sequence). The CDR3 is made up of 15 amino acids. The CDR3 loop is CASSLAGTSGYEQYF. The CDR3, as DNA: TGTGCCAGCAGCTTGGCGGGGACTAGCGGGTACGAGCAGTACTTC.

The V and J genes are TRBV5-4 and TRBJ2-1; 11 nucleotides agree with TRBD2. The CDR3 runs to 19 residues. Losses at the gene ends were 3 bases for V and 4 bases for J; bases not matched to a gene: 15. In germline, CDR1 is SGHNT, CDR2 YYREEE (reference sequence). CDR3 amino acids: CASSSPGTVTSGVYNEQFF. CDR3 sequence (DNA): TGTGCCAGCAGCTCGCCGGGGACAGTGACTAGCGGGGTTTACAATGAGCAGTTCTTC.

V gene TRBV7-2 combines with J gene TRBJ2-7; 7 bases match TRBD2. V shed 3 bases and J 2 bases; nucleotides not matched to a gene: 10. This CDR3 comprises 16 residues. Per germline, CDR1 SGHTA and CDR2 FQGNSA. CDR3: CASSFYPSGAPYEQYF. CDR3 coding DNA: TGTGCCAGCAGCTTTTACCCCAGCGGGGCCCCCTACGAGCAGTACTTC.

This rearrangement joins TRBV7-9 to TRBJ2-1, with TRBD2 matching over 11 bases. The junction had 8 bases not matched to a gene; V was cut back by 7 bases and J by 6 bases. Germline CDR1 is SEHNR and CDR2 is FQNEAQ (reference sequence). The CDR3 loop spans 15 amino acids. CDR3 in DNA: TGTGCCAGCACGCTCGGGACTAGCGGTATCAATGAGCAGTTCTTC. This codes for CASTLGTSGINEQFF.

The J gene is TRBJ1-5, the V gene TRBV30; 7 nucleotides match TRBD1. The V gene end was trimmed by 5 bases and the J gene end by 5 bases; junction bases not matched to a gene: 6. Germline assignment: CDR1 GTSNPN and CDR2 SVGIG (reference sequence). This CDR3 spans 13 amino acids. The chain's CDR3 is CAWSRQGYQPQHF. The CDR3 DNA follows: TGTGCCTGGTCCCGACAGGGCTATCAGCCCCAGCATTTT.

J is TRBJ1-5 and V is TRBV4-1, with D unresolved. Germline CDR1 is MGHRA and CDR2 is YSYEKL. Trimming took 3 bases from V and 2 from J, leaving 14 bases between them. The CDR3 has 16 amino acids. Written as DNA, the CDR3 is TGCGCCAGCAGCCATATCGGAGGAGGCGGCAATCAGCCCCAGCATTTT. This gives the protein CASSHIGGGGNQPQHF.

The CDR3 bases are TGTGCCTGGAGTGTACTGACGGGTAGCACAGATACGCAGTATTTT. Protein product: CAWSVLTGSTDTQYF. The V and J genes are TRBV30 and TRBJ2-3; the D is unclear. The germline CDR1 and CDR2 sequences are GTSNPN and SVGIG (reference sequence). Trimming took off 0 bases at V and 0 bases at J, with 10 bases between the two ends. The CDR3 contains 15 residues.

The chain has TRBV11-2 and TRBJ1-2, with D unresolved. The germline V and J ends were trimmed by 0 bases and 8 bases, with 7 bases remaining between them. In germline, CDR1 is SGHAT, CDR2 FQNNGV. This CDR3 is 12 amino acids long. The DNA for the CDR3 is TGTGCCAGCAGCTTAGAAGGGAGAGGCTACACCTTC. Its protein product is CASSLEGRGYTF. Full variable domain (outside the CDR3, taken from reference TRBV11-2 and TRBJ1-2): EAGVAQSPRYKIIEKRQSVAFWCNPISGHATLYWYQQILGQGPKLLIQFQNNGVVDDSQLPKDRFSAERLKGVDSTLKIQPAKLEDSAVYLCASSLEGRGYTFGSGTRLTVV.

In DNA, the CDR3 is TGTGCCAGCAGCAAAGGACAGGAGAGGGCCCAGTACTTC. Translated: CASSKGQERAQYF. The rearrangement uses TRBV21-1 and TRBJ2-5; the D call TRBD1 from the table was never checked on the DNA. TRBV21-1 is annotated as a pseudogene. The CDR3 is 13 residues long.

This clone was counted only a few times. V is TRBV5-5 and J is TRBJ2-3; 8 bases are shared with TRBD1. This CDR3 spans 15 amino acids. V trimming: 3 bases; J trimming: 5 bases; junction bases outside the gene matches: 8. Germline CDR1 and CDR2: SGHKS and YYEKEE (reference sequence). The CDR3 reads CASSSRQGAGDTQYF. In nucleotides, the CDR3 is TGTGCCAGCAGCTCTAGGCAGGGGGCTGGAGATACGCAGTATTTT.

CDR3 sequence (DNA): TGCGCCAGCAGCTTGGAGCCTCCACAAGAGACCCAGTACTTC. Encoded protein: CASSLEPPQETQYF. The V call is TRBV5-1, the J call TRBJ2-5; D call uncertain. The CDR3 is made up of 14 amino acids. Per germline, CDR1 SGHRS and CDR2 YFSETQ. V dropped 0 bases and J dropped 2 bases, with 8 bases sitting between them.

This rearrangement joins TRBV7-9 to TRBJ2-7; D might be TRBD1 (7 bases). Germline CDR1 and CDR2: SEHNR and FQNEAQ (reference sequence). The CDR3 has 13 amino acids. The germline V and J ends were trimmed by 5 bases and 7 bases, with 15 bases remaining between them. The CDR3 DNA reads TGTGCCAGCAGCCACCAGGGGGAGGCAGAGCAGTACTTC. It translates to CASSHQGEAEQYF.

The J gene is TRBJ2-7, the V gene TRBV7-8; TRBD1 is a possible D gene (5 bases). The CDR3 runs to 16 residues. V was cut by 5 bases and J by 3 bases, with 20 bases left in between. CDR1 and CDR2 (germline): SGHVS, FQNEAQ. The CDR3 protein is CASSTANSRESYEQYF. In DNA form, the CDR3 reads TGTGCCAGCAGCACAGCGAACTCCAGGGAAAGCTACGAGCAGTACTTC.

This clone has more than one count but fewer than ten. This chain joins TRBV14 and TRBJ2-7; 10 nucleotides match TRBD2. The V segment lost 7 bases and the J segment 3 bases; nucleotides outside the gene matches: 6. The CDR3 has 14 residues. CDR1 and CDR2 (germline): SGHDN, FVKESK. The CDR3 here is CASNLAGDHYEQYF. The CDR3 DNA is TGTGCCAGCAACCTAGCGGGGGACCACTACGAGCAGTACTTC.

The chain joins TRBV25-1 to TRBJ2-7; TRBD1 might be the D (6 bases). V was cut by 2 bases and J by 4 bases, with 15 bases left in between. CDR1 is MGHDK and CDR2 is SYGVNS in the germline V gene. The CDR3 length is 15 residues. The CDR3 spells CASSETGQSIYEQYF. The CDR3 DNA reads as TGTGCCAGCAGTGAAACCGGACAGAGTATATACGAGCAGTACTTC.

This clone was seen once. This rearrangement joins TRBV28 to TRBJ1-1, with D possibly being TRBD1 (6 bases). Germline V gene data show CDR1 as MDHEN and CDR2 as SYDVKM. CDR3 length: 15 amino acids. Trimming removed 5 bases at V and 2 bases at J, with 15 bases between. CDR3 amino acids: CASSRHQTGNTEAFF. The CDR3 DNA follows: TGTGCCAGCAGTCGTCATCAGACAGGCAACACTGAAGCTTTCTTT.

This clone was seen only once. The J gene is TRBJ2-7, the V gene TRBV27; D is possibly TRBD2 (6 bases). CDR3 length: 13 amino acids. V was cut by 10 bases and J by 2 bases, with 15 bases left in between. CDR1 is MNHEY and CDR2 is SMNVEV in the germline V gene (reference sequence). The CDR3 loop reads CATGRDVTYEQYF. CDR3 DNA sequence: TGTGCCACCGGGCGGGATGTAACCTACGAGCAGTACTTC.